One sample yielded the 8 T cell receptor beta chains listed below, sequenced in a study of blood T cell repertoires in COVID-19. TCRdb's table, derived via immunoSEQ multiplex PCR, lists solely in-frame clones and lacks some. This sample has around 140,000 clones, with approximately 90% found just once. Sequences were obtained from peripheral blood. These receptors were collected from a man aged 18 to 30 with COVID-19, enrolled during active disease.

This chain joins TRBV13 and TRBJ2-7; 9 bases map to TRBD2. V shed 5 bases and J 3 bases; nucleotides not matched to a gene: 5. Looked up from germline, CDR1 is PRHDT and CDR2 is FYEKMQ (reference sequence). The CDR3 loop spans 14 amino acids. CDR3: CASSLGTSNYEQYF. DNA of the CDR3: TGTGCCAGCAGCCTCGGGACTAGCAACTACGAGCAGTACTTC. The variable domain in full, with the rest retrieved from reference TRBV13 and TRBJ2-7, is AAGVIQSPRHLIKEKRETATLKCYPIPRHDTVYWYQQGPGQDPQFLISFYEKMQSDKGSIPDRFSAQQFSDYHSELNMSSLELGDSALYFCASSLGTSNYEQYFGPGTRLTVT.

V usage is TRBV4-3 and J usage is TRBJ2-7; 9 nucleotides align to TRBD1. Germline V gene lookup returns CDR1 LGHNA and CDR2 YSLEER. V was pared by 4 bases and J by 5 bases, with 9 bases of the junction left unmatched. The CDR3 length is 15 residues. The CDR3 is CASSRQGTGSNEQYF. The CDR3 region has the DNA TGCGCCAGCAGCCGCCAGGGGACAGGGAGTAACGAGCAGTACTTC.

The rearrangement uses TRBV7-6 and TRBJ2-5, with TRBD1 identical over 9 bases. J lost 7 bases, V lost 3 bases, and 6 bases had no gene match. Per germline, CDR1 SGHVS and CDR2 FNYEAQ. The CDR3 spans 14 residues. The CDR3 region is CASSFTGGAGTQYF. DNA for the CDR3: TGTGCCAGCAGCTTTACAGGGGGCGCGGGGACCCAGTACTTC.

The chain is built from TRBV7-2 and TRBJ2-3; tentative D call: TRBD2 (6 bases). There are 14 residues in the CDR3. The V end was cut by 3 bases, the J end by 2 bases, with 9 bases between. Germline loops: CDR1 SGHTA, CDR2 FQGNSA. The CDR3 sequence is CASSFTSLTDTQYF. The CDR3 DNA sequence: TGTGCCAGCAGCTTTACTAGCCTCACAGATACGCAGTATTTT.

This clone has ten or more counts. Within the sample, other DNA sequences also encode this same CDR3. The rearrangement links TRBV18 to TRBJ2-5, with TRBD1 matching 9 bases. Germline-derived CDR1 and CDR2 are KGHSH and LQKENI. V trimming: 3 bases; J trimming: 5 bases; junction bases outside the gene matches: 4. The CDR3 is 14 amino acids. CDR3: CASSPSGQGETQYF. The DNA of the CDR3 is TGTGCCAGCTCACCCTCCGGACAGGGGGAGACCCAGTACTTC.

This clone has only one observation. The chain employs TRBV7-2 and TRBJ2-1; D uncertain. The CDR3 totals 13 residues. V was clipped by 4 bases and J by 6 bases, with 10 bases between them. Germline V gives CDR1 SGHTA, CDR2 FQGNSA. The CDR3 sequence: CASSSLGGNEQFF. The CDR3 nucleotides read TGTGCCAGCAGCTCCTTAGGCGGCAATGAGCAGTTCTTC.

V usage is TRBV11-2 and J usage is TRBJ2-7; D might be TRBD2 (7 bases). The CDR3 consists of 16 residues. Trimming took off 5 bases at V and 7 bases at J, with 24 bases between the two ends. Germline V gives CDR1 SGHAT, CDR2 FQNNGV. The CDR3 DNA sequence: TGTGCCAGCAGCCCAATCCGGGGGGCAGGGTGGCGAGAGCAGTACTTC. It specifies CASSPIRGAGWREQYF.

The CDR3 region has the DNA TGTGCCAGCAGTCCGGCGACAGGGGCCTTCTACGAGCAGTACTTC. Its protein is CASSPATGAFYEQYF. The chain is built from TRBV11-2 and TRBJ2-7; TRBD1 matches 8 bases. In germline, CDR1 is SGHAT, CDR2 FQNNGV. The CDR3 has 15 amino acids. V trimming: 6 bases; J trimming: 3 bases; junction bases outside the gene matches: 10.